Following are 16 T cell receptor beta chains from one sample sequenced in a study of CD8+CD57+ T cells in acquired aplastic anemia. Profiling that covered TCR beta VDJ and CDR3 relied on genomic DNA as its template. Each CDR3 protein gets one entry after TCRdb re-called the reads with MiXCR. Of 200,000 to 250,000 distinct CDR3 sequences listed, around 60% are singletons. Sequencing used sorted CD4+, CD8+, or CD8+CD57+ T cells (not recorded which) from PBMCs. The origin of the receptors is a human donor in good health.

The chain combines TRBV5-5 with TRBJ2-2, with TRBD2 matching over 8 bases. This CDR3 is 16 amino acids long. V was clipped by 4 bases and J by 1 base; unmatched bases: 6. Germline CDR1 reads SGHKS; CDR2 reads YYEKEE (reference sequence). For the CDR3, the DNA is TGTGCCAGCAGCCCGGTCGGGGGGGGGAACACCGGGGAGCTGTTTTTT. It codes for CASSPVGGGNTGELFF.

A remark on this clonotype: Likely a read error: the CDR3 ends without its conserved phenylalanine or tryptophan. The limits of the CDR3 on the DNA are not certain, so only TCRdb's listed CDR3 is given. The rearrangement links TRBV6-5 to TRBJ2-5; the DNA was not used to check the table's D call, TRBD1. Germline V gene sequence: CDR1 MNHEY, CDR2 SVGAGI. The CDR3 totals 9 residues, both ends included. Here the CDR3 reads CASSRGPGQ.

This clonotype was seen more than once but under ten times. The rearrangement joins TRBV7-9 to TRBJ1-6, with 7 bases matching TRBD1. Germline-derived CDR1 and CDR2 are SEHNR and FQNEAQ (reference sequence). The CDR3 loop spans 15 amino acids. V gave up 2 bases and J gave up 9 bases; unmatched junction bases: 7. CDR3 in DNA: TGTGCCAGCAGCTTACCGGGACAGAGCGGTTCACCCCTCCACTTT. Translated, it gives CASSLPGQSGSPLHF.

The chain combines TRBV7-8 with TRBJ1-1; tentatively, D is TRBD1 (6 bases). Germline V CDR1 and CDR2: SGHVS, FQNEAQ. V was pared by 4 bases and J by 1 base, with 10 bases between. This CDR3 spans 14 amino acids. The CDR3 DNA is TGTGCCAGCAGCTACAGGGTTTCGAACACTGAAGCTTTCTTT. Amino acid sequence: CASSYRVSNTEAFF.

The chain is built from TRBV15 and TRBJ2-7; D possibly corresponds to TRBD1 (6 bases). CDR3 length: 16 residues. Looked up from germline, CDR1 is LNHNV and CDR2 is YYDKDF (reference sequence). V lost 0 bases, J lost 1 base, and 13 bases lay in between. CDR3 nucleotides: TGTGCCACCAGCAGAGATTGGGTGGGGGCTTCCTACGAGCAGTACTTC. Amino acid sequence: CATSRDWVGASYEQYF. The full variable domain, rest sourced from reference TRBV15 and TRBJ2-7, is DAMVIQNPRYQVTQFGKPVTLSCSQTLNHNVMYWYQQKSSQAPKLLFHYYDKDFNNEADTPDNFQSRRPNTSFCFLDIRSPGLGDTAMYLCATSRDWVGASYEQYFGPGTRLTVT.

There are many counts of this clonotype. The V gene is TRBV6-5, the J gene TRBJ1-2; D remains unclear. The CDR3 runs 15 residues. Germline V CDR1 and CDR2: MNHEY, SVGAGI. V lost 2 bases and J 0 bases, leaving 10 bases between the germline ends. The CDR3 region is CASSYGSLTNYGYTF. In nucleotides, the CDR3 is TGTGCCAGCAGTTACGGCTCCCTTACTAACTATGGCTACACCTTC.

The genes are TRBV2 and TRBJ2-3, with D tentatively TRBD1 or TRBD2 (5 bases each). V shed 6 bases and J shed 0 bases, with 13 bases lying between them. The CDR3 is 15 amino acids. Germline CDR1 and CDR2: SNHLY and FYNNEI. CDR3 nucleotide sequence: TGTGCCAGCAGCCCCCGGGACGGGAGCACAGATACGCAGTATTTT. It encodes CASSPRDGSTDTQYF.

The chain's CDR3 is CASSLQTAPGEQYF. For the CDR3, the DNA is TGTGCCAGCAGTCTCCAAACAGCACCGGGCGAGCAGTACTTC. The J gene is TRBJ2-7, the V gene TRBV2; D is unresolved. This CDR3 region has 14 residues. The germline gives CDR1 SNHLY, CDR2 FYNNEI. Trimming left V 5 bases short and J 6 bases short, with 17 bases between.

This rearrangement joins TRBV9 to TRBJ2-5; D call uncertain. CDR1 is SGDLS and CDR2 is YYNGEE in the germline V gene. CDR3 length: 19 amino acids. Trimming took off 2 bases at V and 4 bases at J, with 27 bases between the two ends. The CDR3 is CASSVGQLTNSRLGETQYF. The CDR3 region has the DNA TGTGCCAGCAGCGTCGGTCAGTTAACAAACTCGAGACTGGGAGAGACCCAGTACTTC.

The chain carries TRBV7-9 and TRBJ2-5, with 8 bases aligning to TRBD2. Germline CDR1 is SEHNR and CDR2 is FQNEAQ (reference sequence). The CDR3 totals 14 residues. The V gene end was trimmed by 6 bases and the J gene end by 2 bases; junction bases not matched to a gene: 5. CDR3 sequence: CASSLTSAQETQYF. The CDR3 nucleotides are TGTGCCAGCAGTCTGACTAGCGCGCAAGAGACCCAGTACTTC. The full variable domain, completed using reference TRBV7-9 and TRBJ2-5, is DTGVSQNPRHKITKRGQNVTFRCDPISEHNRLYWYRQTLGQGPEFLTYFQNEAQLEKSRLLSDRFSAERPKGSFSTLEIQRTEQGDSAMYLCASSLTSAQETQYFGPGTRLLVL.

Here the CDR3 reads CAISDIASGTNTGELFF. The DNA for the CDR3 is TGTGCCATCAGTGATATTGCTAGCGGTACGAACACCGGGGAGCTGTTTTTT. The chain is built from TRBV10-3 and TRBJ2-2; 7 bases match TRBD2. The CDR3 loop spans 17 amino acids. The ends lost 3 bases at V and 0 bases at J; junction bases unmatched: 7. CDR1 and CDR2 from the germline V gene are ENHRY and SYGVKD.

The chain combines TRBV15 with TRBJ2-7, with 9 bases that match TRBD1. V was clipped by 3 bases and J by 7 bases; unmatched bases: 16. This CDR3 has 17 amino acids. Germline CDR1 LNHNV, CDR2 YYDKDF (reference sequence). The CDR3 reads CATSRESFRDRAMEQYF. The DNA of the CDR3 is TGTGCCACCAGCAGGGAGTCCTTCCGGGACAGGGCGATGGAGCAGTACTTC.

CDR3 sequence reads: CASSVQGSSNEQFF. The CDR3 DNA reads TGTGCCAGCAGCGTCCAGGGGAGTAGCAATGAGCAGTTCTTC. The rearrangement joins TRBV9 to TRBJ2-1, with D possibly matching TRBD1 (6 bases). The V gene lost 2 bases and the J gene lost 6 bases, with 12 bases spanning the gap. CDR3 size: 14 residues. CDR1 is SGDLS, CDR2 YYNGEE, per germline.

This chain uses TRBV12-5 with TRBJ2-7; no definite D call. The CDR3 sequence is 12 residues long. V gave up 1 base and J gave up 4 bases, with 5 bases separating them. Germline V gene data show CDR1 as LGHNT and CDR2 as FRNRAP. The CDR3 nucleotides read TGTGCTAGTGGTTTGGCGCAGTACGAGCAGTACTTC. Its protein is CASGLAQYEQYF.

This clonotype was detected ten times or more. CDR3 amino acids: CASSLGDSDEQYF. The CDR3 DNA reads TGTGCCAGTTCGCTAGGGGATTCGGACGAGCAGTACTTC. This chain connects TRBV27 to TRBJ2-7, with D possibly matching TRBD1 (5 bases). The V end lost 9 bases, the J end lost 5 bases, and 17 bases lay between the germline ends. Germline V lookup: CDR1 MNHEY, CDR2 SMNVEV (reference sequence). The CDR3 covers 13 residues.

In regard to this clonotype: One end of the junction is discordant with germline, which a read error may explain. The chain employs TRBV19 and TRBJ1-6; D remains unclear. The CDR3 runs to 13 residues. Germline V gene lookup returns CDR1 LNHDA and CDR2 SQIVND (reference sequence). The CDR3 protein is CASRTNYNSTLHF. CDR3 DNA sequence: TGTGCCAGTCGGACCAACTATAATTCAACCCTCCACTTT.